This TCR beta chain was sequenced during a study of regulatory T cells in long-lasting Graves disease. Construction of TCR beta libraries relied on iRepertoire HTBI primers and on Arm-PCR targeting CDR3 regions. TCRdb re-called the multiplex PCR reads with MiXCR, one entry per CDR3 protein. The sample holds over 300,000 distinct CDR3 sequences; 15% are singletons and the top ten take about 20%. Study-level results: Study was limited to peripheral blood, excluding thyroid tissue. Persistent-disease Graves' patients showed less TCR diversity than new cases. It was in persistent disease that TRBV28, TRBJ1-2 and TRBJ2-5 were favored.

The V gene's germline CDR1 is SGHNT and CDR2 YYREEE (reference sequence). Trimming removed 0 bases at V and 4 bases at J, with 11 bases between. The CDR3 totals 14 residues. This clonotype was seen ten or more times. Its specificity is not known. The time point was: newly diagnosed GD, antithyroid drugs for less than 3 months. PBMC-extracted RNA yielded the TCR library. The EDTA tubes were filled with 8 to 9.5 milliliters of drawn peripheral blood. The V gene is TRBV5-4, the J gene TRBJ2-7; tentatively, D is TRBD2 (6 bases). The sequencing used peripheral blood mononuclear cells (PBMCs), collected at new diagnosis, from a patient treated with antithyroid drugs. This clonotype was obtained from a female donor with Graves disease. The CDR3 DNA reads as TGTGCCAGCAGCTTGGATGGTAGCGGTTACGAGCAGTACTTC. Protein: CASSLDGSGYEQYF.